The 2 T cell receptor beta chains presented below share a single source sample, sequenced in a study of shared clonotypes between healthy human individuals. Cells designated naive CD8 were CD45RO-negative and were positively selected for CCR7, with terminally differentiated effector memory CD45RA+ cells excluded. The data were produced by immunoSEQ multiplex PCR, yet TCRdb's version contains in-frame clones alone and is incomplete. The sample holds about 610,000 clones, around 96% seen once. Sequences were obtained from naive CD8+ T cells sorted from blood. Receptors originate from a woman in her 30s in good health.

V gene TRBV4-2 combines with J gene TRBJ2-5, with 7 bases lining up with TRBD1. This CDR3 has 13 amino acids. Per germline, CDR1 LGHNA and CDR2 YNFKEQ. The junction had 1 base not matched to a gene; V was cut back by 2 bases and J by 4 bases. CDR3 sequence: CASSQRDRETQYF. The CDR3 DNA follows: TGTGCCAGCAGCCAACGGGACAGAGAGACCCAGTACTTC.

This clone has just one count. This sequence joins TRBV4-2 and TRBJ2-7; 14 nucleotides line up with TRBD2. With V trimmed by 3 bases and J by 1 base, 14 bases remained unmatched. Germline CDR1 and CDR2: LGHNA and YNFKEQ. CDR3 length: 20 residues. CDR3 DNA sequence: TGTGCCAGCAGCCATACAGGACTAGCGGGAGGCAAGGGGAGGTCCTACGAGCAGTACTTC. Translation: CASSHTGLAGGKGRSYEQYF.